This TCR beta chain was recovered during a study of CD8+CD57+ T cells in acquired aplastic anemia. Looking at the study overall: Recorded DNA amounts for sorted CD4+ and CD8+ cells had an average of 3.2 ug.

This clonotype was seen a few times. The antigen is unknown. In patients chosen for sequencing, flow cytometry had shown CD8+CD57+ cell expansion. Severe acquired aplastic anemia was present in every patient. Trimming left V 4 bases short and J 3 bases short, with 10 bases between. The germline V gene encodes CDR1 MNHEY and CDR2 SMNVEV (reference sequence). This CDR3 spans 14 amino acids. Study results and limitations: Levels of CD8+ Simpson's diversity were not significantly distinct in patients versus controls. Overlap between patients and controls comprised roughly 30 CD8+ CDR3 sequences.

CDR3 and TCR beta VDJ profiling relied on a genomic DNA template. TCRdb reanalysed the reads using MiXCR and keeps one entry per CDR3 protein. This table holds about 220,000 distinct CDR3 sequences, more than 45% found once. The material sequenced was sorted CD4+, CD8+, or CD8+CD57+ T cells (not recorded which) from PBMCs. This chain uses TRBV27 with TRBJ2-4, with TRBD2 as a possible D gene (6 bases). The clonotype was recovered from a human donor with aplastic anemia. For the CDR3, the DNA is TGTGCCAGCAGTTCCGGGAGTGGCAAAAACATTCAGTACTTC. Encoded protein: CASSSGSGKNIQYF.